This TCR beta chain was sequenced during a study of identical twins. TCRdb processed the 5' RACE reads anew with MiXCR; each CDR3 protein has one entry. The top ten hold 8.8% of the sample, which has more than 200,000 distinct CDR3 sequences, about 14% seen once. This clonotype was observed many times. The clonotype was recovered from a woman aged 18-35 years in good health. The sequencing input was memory (CD45RO+) T cells sorted from blood.

CDR3 nucleotide sequence: TGTGCCAGCAGCTCAAACGTCTACAATGAGCAGTTCTTC. Protein: CASSSNVYNEQFF. The chain uses TRBV7-2 and TRBJ2-1; no clear D gene. Between the trimmed V and J ends, which lost 4 bases and 3 bases, there was a span of 7 bases. The CDR3 is 13 residues long. Per the germline V gene, CDR1 is SGHTA and CDR2 is FQGNSA.